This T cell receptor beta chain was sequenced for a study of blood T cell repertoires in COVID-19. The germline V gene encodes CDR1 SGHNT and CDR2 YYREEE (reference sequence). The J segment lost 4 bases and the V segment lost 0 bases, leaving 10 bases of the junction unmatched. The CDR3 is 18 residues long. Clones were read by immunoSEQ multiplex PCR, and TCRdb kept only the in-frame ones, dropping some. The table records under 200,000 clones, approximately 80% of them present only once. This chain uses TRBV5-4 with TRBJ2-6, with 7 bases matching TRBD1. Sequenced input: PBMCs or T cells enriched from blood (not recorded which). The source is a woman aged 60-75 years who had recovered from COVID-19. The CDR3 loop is CASSLVVTGSAGANVLTF. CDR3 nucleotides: TGTGCCAGCAGCTTGGTGGTGACAGGGTCGGCAGGGGCCAACGTCCTGACTTTC. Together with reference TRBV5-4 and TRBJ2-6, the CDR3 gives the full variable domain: ETGVTQSPTHLIKTRGQQVTLRCSSQSGHNTVSWYQQALGQGPQFIFQYYREEENGRGNFPPRFSGLQFPNYSSELNVNALELDDSALYLCASSLVVTGSAGANVLTFGAGSRLTVL.